This T cell receptor beta chain stems from a study of neurological immune-mediated disorders. A 10-nucleotide random UMI tagged transcripts in template-switch 5'RACE cDNA synthesis. From the 5' RACE reads, TCRdb called clonotypes with MiXCR, one entry per CDR3 protein. The sample consists of 40,000 to 60,000 distinct CDR3 sequences, around 3.3% of them appearing once. Whole-study results and caveats: Private repertoires in all groups were suggested by the finding that expanded clones across subjects shared no CDR3 amino acid sequences.

This clonotype was picked up many times. The antigen is unknown. V lost 0 bases, J lost 0 bases, and 7 bases lay in between. The CDR3 spans 14 residues. Germline-derived CDR1 and CDR2 are SGDLS and YYNGEE. The V and J genes are TRBV9 and TRBJ2-7; D uncertain. The receptor was derived from a man aged 35 to 55 with multiple sclerosis. The sample comprised PBMCs. CDR3 DNA: TGTGCCAGCAGCGTAGTCCCCAGCTCCTACGAGCAGTACTTC. Translating it yields CASSVVPSSYEQYF.